This T cell receptor (beta chain) was captured by sequencing in a study of cytomegalovirus exposure and HLA in healthy donors. Study results and caveats: The study listed under 200 cytomegalovirus-associated TCR beta chains. A few of the chains that were CMV-associated were confirmed in vitro to be specific for CMV antigens.

The assay was immunoSEQ multiplex PCR, and TCRdb's table has in-frame clones only and misses some. This sample has about 76,000 clones, with approximately 94% found just once. Germline V lookup: CDR1 SGHRS, CDR2 YFSETQ. The CDR3 runs 14 residues. V was trimmed by 4 bases and J by 4 bases, leaving 14 bases between them. Remarks on this clone: Antigen: not known.

This TCR was sampled from a woman aged 18 to 35 in good health and CMV-seronegative. What was sequenced was PBMCs. The chain recombines TRBV5-1 with TRBJ2-5; weak D call: TRBD2 (5 bases). The CDR3 reads CASSAGPAVETQYF. The CDR3 coding sequence is TGCGCCAGCAGCGCTGGTCCAGCGGTAGAGACCCAGTACTTC.